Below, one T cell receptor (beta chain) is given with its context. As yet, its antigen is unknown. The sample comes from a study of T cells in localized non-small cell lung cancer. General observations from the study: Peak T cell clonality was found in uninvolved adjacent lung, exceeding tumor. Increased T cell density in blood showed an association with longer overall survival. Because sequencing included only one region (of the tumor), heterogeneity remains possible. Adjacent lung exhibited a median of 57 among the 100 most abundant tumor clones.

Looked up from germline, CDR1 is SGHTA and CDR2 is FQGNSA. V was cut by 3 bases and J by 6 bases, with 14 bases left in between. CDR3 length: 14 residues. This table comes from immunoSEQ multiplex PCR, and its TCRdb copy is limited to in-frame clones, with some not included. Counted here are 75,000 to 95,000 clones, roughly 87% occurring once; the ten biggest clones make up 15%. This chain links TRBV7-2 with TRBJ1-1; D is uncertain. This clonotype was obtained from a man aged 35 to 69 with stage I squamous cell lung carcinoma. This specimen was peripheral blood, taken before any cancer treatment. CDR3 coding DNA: TGTGCCAGCAGCTTGGGTTTTTACTCGGCTGAAGCTTTCTTT. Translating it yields CASSLGFYSAEAFF.